These 21 T cell receptor beta chains share one sample of origin, sequenced in a study of beta chain features in type 1 diabetes. Study-wide results and caveats: Type 1 diabetes patients showed a moderate but significant shortening of TCRB CDR3s in all four CD4+ subsets.

These receptors' targets are unknown. The whole isolated RNA underwent reverse transcription, so sequencing captured expressed TCRB transcripts. The data were produced by immunoSEQ multiplex PCR, yet TCRdb's version contains in-frame clones alone and is incomplete. The sample includes 500,000 to 650,000 clones, 9.5% to 15% of them seen just once. Sequenced: naive CD4+ T cells from blood. The receptor set was obtained from a man under 40 with type 1 diabetes.

This clone has more than one count but fewer than ten. The rearrangement links TRBV2 to TRBJ1-6; TRBD1 agrees at 10 bases. CDR3 length: 13 residues. CDR1 is SNHLY and CDR2 is FYNNEI in the germline V gene. V lost 7 bases to trimming and J lost 10 bases; unmatched junction nucleotides: 4. The DNA of the CDR3 is TGTGCCAGCAAGACAGGGGGCGAGTCACCCCTCCACTTT. It is translated as CASKTGGESPLHF.

This clone occurred a few times. The chain carries TRBV7-2 and TRBJ1-3; D perhaps matches TRBD1 (6 bases). V gave up 6 bases and J gave up 0 bases, with 18 bases separating them. Germline lookup yields CDR1 SGHTA and CDR2 FQGNSA. This CDR3 region has 17 residues. CDR3 in amino acids: CASRDTGTYSSGNTIYF. The CDR3 bases are TGTGCCAGCAGAGATACAGGGACCTACTCCTCTGGAAACACCATATATTTT.

This rearrangement joins TRBV9 to TRBJ2-2; 7 positions match TRBD2. The CDR3 loop spans 18 amino acids. CDR1 SGDLS and CDR2 YYNGEE come from the germline V gene. The V gene end was trimmed by 3 bases and the J gene end by 6 bases; junction bases not matched to a gene: 17. CDR3 amino acids: CASSGRVLAPVVAGELFF. CDR3 in DNA: TGTGCCAGCAGCGGCAGGGTACTAGCGCCGGTGGTGGCCGGGGAGCTGTTTTTT.

This clone was picked up a small number of times. The rearrangement links TRBV6-5 to TRBJ1-2; D is possibly TRBD1 (5 bases). The germline V and J ends were trimmed by 11 bases and 3 bases, with 13 bases remaining between them. Germline V gene data show CDR1 as MNHEY and CDR2 as SVGAGI. The CDR3 totals 12 residues. CDR3 bases: TGTGCCTCAAGGGGCCAGTACTATGGCTACACCTTC. The encoded protein is CASRGQYYGYTF.

This clone has a handful of counts. This chain connects TRBV20-1 to TRBJ1-4; D uncertain. The CDR3 has 11 residues. Per the germline V gene, CDR1 is DFQATT and CDR2 is SNEGSKA (reference sequence). The germline V and J ends were trimmed by 7 bases and 4 bases, with 7 bases remaining between them. The CDR3 DNA is TGCAGTGGGACCGATAATGAAAAACTGTTTTTT. Protein: CSGTDNEKLFF.

This clone has more than one count but fewer than ten. V usage is TRBV5-1 and J usage is TRBJ2-3, with D perhaps matching TRBD1 (5 bases). The V gene's germline CDR1 is SGHRS and CDR2 YFSETQ. This CDR3 comprises 15 residues. V shed 4 bases and J shed 4 bases, with 16 bases lying between them. The CDR3 sequence: CASSVDTGGADTQYF. The CDR3 DNA reads as TGCGCCAGCAGCGTGGACACTGGTGGGGCAGATACGCAGTATTTT.

The chain carries TRBV2 and TRBJ2-7; D is uncertain. Trimming cost V 3 bases and J 3 bases, with 12 bases left between them. Per germline, CDR1 SNHLY and CDR2 FYNNEI. The CDR3 is made up of 14 amino acids. CDR3 in DNA: TGTGCCAGCAGTGAGACAAGGCTTATCTACGAGCAGTACTTC. As protein: CASSETRLIYEQYF.

The rearrangement joins TRBV28 to TRBJ2-7; 8 bases match TRBD2. The CDR3 runs to 14 residues. The V and J ends lost 9 bases and 1 base, in that order; junction bases with no gene match: 8. From germline, CDR1 is MDHEN and CDR2 SYDVKM. Here the CDR3 reads CARNRTSRSYEQYF. The CDR3 DNA reads TGTGCCAGAAACCGGACTAGCCGGTCCTACGAGCAGTACTTC.

A word on this clone: Other DNA sequences within the sample encode an identical CDR3. This chain joins TRBV7-2 and TRBJ2-5; 8 nucleotides align to TRBD1. The CDR3 runs to 14 residues. Germline loops: CDR1 SGHTA, CDR2 FQGNSA. The trim removed 2 bases at V and 5 bases at J, leaving 4 bases unmatched. CDR3 amino acids: CASSLQGARETQYF. CDR3 coding DNA: TGTGCCAGCAGCTTACAGGGGGCGCGGGAGACCCAGTACTTC.

The V and J genes are TRBV30 and TRBJ1-2; D not certain. Trimming took off 0 bases at V and 5 bases at J, with 13 bases between the two ends. The CDR3 has 14 residues. CDR1 GTSNPN and CDR2 SVGIG come from the germline V gene (reference sequence). CDR3 sequence (DNA): TGTGCCTGGAGTGTACTTGGCAACCAATATGGCTACACCTTC. Encoded protein: CAWSVLGNQYGYTF.

The chain carries TRBV7-9 and TRBJ2-1; 7 positions match TRBD1. Germline-derived CDR1 and CDR2 are SEHNR and FQNEAQ (reference sequence). This CDR3 has 15 residues. Losses at the gene ends were 4 bases for V and 4 bases for J; bases not matched to a gene: 7. The CDR3 nucleotides are TGTGCCAGCAGCTCCCCGGGACAGATTTACAATGAGCAGTTCTTC. It is translated as CASSSPGQIYNEQFF.

This clone was seen a few times. The chain links TRBV5-1 to TRBJ1-2; TRBD1 matches at 7 bases. Germline V gives CDR1 SGHRS, CDR2 YFSETQ. The CDR3 has 15 amino acids. The J segment lost 2 bases and the V segment lost 2 bases, leaving 6 bases of the junction unmatched. Here the CDR3 DNA reads TGCGCCAGCAGCTTTTTGACAGGGCCCAACTATGGCTACACCTTC. Protein product: CASSFLTGPNYGYTF.

This clone was detected only a few times. The J gene is TRBJ1-2, the V gene TRBV6-1; D uncertain. V gave up 8 bases and J gave up 0 bases, with 13 bases separating them. The CDR3 spans 14 residues. Germline loops: CDR1 MNHNS, CDR2 SASEGT. The CDR3 spells CASGEKLANYGYTF. CDR3 coding DNA: TGTGCCAGCGGGGAAAAGCTAGCTAACTATGGCTACACCTTC.

This clone has a handful of counts. This chain connects TRBV6-1 to TRBJ2-6; no clear D gene. Trimming left V 2 bases short and J 1 base short, with 12 bases between. The germline V gene encodes CDR1 MNHNS and CDR2 SASEGT. The CDR3 spans 17 residues. CDR3 loop: CASSEKEPRSGANVLTF. The CDR3 bases are TGTGCCAGCAGTGAAAAGGAACCCCGGTCTGGGGCCAACGTCCTGACTTTC.

This clone was counted a few times. This chain joins TRBV6-6 and TRBJ1-6; D is unclear. Germline CDR1 MNHNY, CDR2 SVGAGI (reference sequence). Trimming cost V 4 bases and J 7 bases, with 8 bases left between them. The CDR3 is 13 amino acids. In DNA, the CDR3 is TGTGCCAGCAGTTCATTAATCAATTCACCCCTCCACTTT. Protein: CASSSLINSPLHF.

The V and J genes are TRBV25-1 and TRBJ2-3; 12 nucleotides agree with TRBD2. Germline-derived CDR1 and CDR2 are MGHDK and SYGVNS. The CDR3 covers 17 residues. The junction had 9 bases not matched to a gene; V was cut back by 4 bases and J by 4 bases. Here the CDR3 DNA reads TGTGCCAGCAGTGGGGCTAGCGGGGGGGCTTTATCAGATACGCAGTATTTT. As protein: CASSGASGGALSDTQYF.

The chain couples TRBV7-3 to TRBJ2-1; D might be TRBD2 (6 bases). The germline CDR1 and CDR2 sequences are SGHTA and FQGTGA. Trimming removed 5 bases from V and 0 bases from J, with 11 bases in between. The length of the CDR3 is 15 residues. The CDR3 loop is CASSLLGGSYNEQFF. CDR3 bases: TGTGCCAGCAGCCTTCTGGGGGGCTCCTACAATGAGCAGTTCTTC. The complete variable domain, with remaining parts taken from reference TRBV7-3 and TRBJ2-1, reads GAGVSQTPSNKVTEKGKYVELRCDPISGHTALYWYRQSLGQGPEFLIYFQGTGAADDSGLPNDRFFAVRPEGSVSTLKIQRTERGDSAVYLCASSLLGGSYNEQFFGPGTRLTVL.

The V and J genes are TRBV7-9 and TRBJ2-3; D is possibly TRBD1 (6 bases). Looked up from germline, CDR1 is SEHNR and CDR2 is FQNEAQ (reference sequence). Trimming took off 7 bases at V and 2 bases at J, with 16 bases between the two ends. This CDR3 has 15 amino acids. This CDR3 is CASTRRTDSTDTQYF. CDR3 sequence (DNA): TGTGCCAGCACCCGACGGACAGACTCCACAGATACGCAGTATTTT.

In the case of this clone: In the same sample, other DNA sequences code for this CDR3. V gene TRBV5-6 combines with J gene TRBJ1-1; D ambiguous. V was pared by 0 bases and J by 2 bases, with 5 bases between. Germline V lookup: CDR1 SGHDT, CDR2 YYEEEE. The CDR3 spans 13 residues. The CDR3 spells CASSLELNTEAFF. The DNA of the CDR3 is TGTGCCAGCAGCTTGGAACTAAACACTGAAGCTTTCTTT.

This clone was observed a handful of times. This CDR3 reads CASRPTASYTF. DNA of the CDR3: TGTGCCAGCAGACCCACGGCAAGCTACACCTTC. The V gene is TRBV2, the J gene TRBJ1-2; D is uncertain. This CDR3 is built from 11 residues. Germline V gene lookup returns CDR1 SNHLY and CDR2 FYNNEI. Trimming cost V 6 bases and J 9 bases, with 11 bases left between them.

As regards this clone: The sample contains more than one DNA sequence encoding this CDR3. The chain has TRBV7-2 and TRBJ2-1, with D possibly being TRBD2 (5 bases). Germline V gene data show CDR1 as SGHTA and CDR2 as FQGNSA. Deletions cut 3 bases from V and 0 bases from J, with 6 bases between. CDR3 length equals 14 residues. CDR3 coding DNA: TGTGCCAGCAGCTTGGACTCCTCCTACAATGAGCAGTTCTTC. Its protein is CASSLDSSYNEQFF.